This T cell receptor beta chain stems from a study of brain T cells in children with intractable seizures. A note on this clone: Its target is not known.

Deletions cut 8 bases from V and 6 bases from J, with 13 bases between. The CDR3 runs to 11 residues. CDR1 and CDR2 (germline): GTSNPN, SVGIG (reference sequence). Time point described: blood from clinic visit 5 months post-surgery; TSC patient then seizure free. Pre-surgery treatment included at least one anti-epileptic drug. Study-wide findings and caveats: Absence of clones before surgery may stem from lower sequencing depth.

Clones were sequenced by immunoSEQ multiplex PCR, and TCRdb holds only the in-frame ones, with some missing. Among a few hundred thousand clones, 93% were seen once, and the ten largest hold roughly 5.7%. Sequenced material: peripheral blood, taken more than 4 months after surgery. J is TRBJ1-1 and V is TRBV30; tentative D call: TRBD1 (5 bases). The source is a boy less than two years old with tuberous sclerosis and intractable seizures. The CDR3 region has the DNA TGTGCCGCGTCCCAGGGAGCTGAAGCTTTCTTT. This encodes CAASQGAEAFF.